The 19 T cell receptor beta chains in this list originate from one sample, sequenced in a study of a mutant IDH1 vaccine in newly diagnosed glioma. Which antigens these TCRs recognize remains unknown. Time point specified: week 35, safety follow-up. All doses held 300 ug of mutant IDH1 20-mer peptide, with topical imiquimod. Data came from immunoSEQ multiplex PCR; TCRdb stores just in-frame clones and leaves some out. The sample has more than 55,000 clones, under 90% seen once; the top ten hold about 4.2%. The sample consisted of PBMCs, taken from a glioma patient whose treatment included an IDH1 peptide vaccine. These receptor sequences come from a man aged 25 to 40 with glioma.

The V and J genes are TRBV15 and TRBJ2-7; 8 bases are shared with TRBD1. The CDR3 is made up of 15 amino acids. Per the germline V gene, CDR1 is LNHNV and CDR2 is YYDKDF (reference sequence). V was clipped by 3 bases and J by 4 bases; unmatched bases: 8. The CDR3 DNA sequence: TGTGCCACCAGCAGTATCGGGACAGGAGGATACGAGCAGTACTTC. It specifies CATSSIGTGGYEQYF.

The CDR3, as DNA: TGTGCCAGCTCCCGGGACGGGGGAGATACGCAGTATTTT. Encoded protein: CASSRDGGDTQYF. The chain carries TRBV18 and TRBJ2-3; D may be TRBD2 (6 bases). Germline V lookup: CDR1 KGHSH, CDR2 LQKENI. There are 13 residues in the CDR3. V was cut by 6 bases and J by 5 bases, with 12 bases left in between.

This chain links TRBV10-2 with TRBJ2-3, with no clear D. V was trimmed by 6 bases and J by 2 bases, leaving 15 bases between them. The germline CDR1 and CDR2 sequences are WSHSY and SAAADI. The CDR3 has 15 residues. This CDR3 reads CASRTGAGYTDTQYF. The CDR3 DNA sequence: TGCGCCAGCAGGACTGGTGCAGGATACACAGATACGCAGTATTTT.

J is TRBJ1-1 and V is TRBV29-1; no firm D call. The ends were cut back, 5 bases at V and 0 bases at J, with 10 bases in the middle. This CDR3 region has 13 residues. CDR1 SQVTM and CDR2 ANQGSEA come from the germline V gene. The CDR3 protein is CSVRGSLNTEAFF. CDR3 nucleotides: TGCAGCGTTCGAGGCAGTTTGAACACTGAAGCTTTCTTT.

This sequence joins TRBV19 and TRBJ2-1, with TRBD1 matching 8 bases. V shed 6 bases and J 4 bases; nucleotides not matched to a gene: 2. Looked up from germline, CDR1 is LNHDA and CDR2 is SQIVND (reference sequence). The CDR3 has 13 amino acids. CDR3 protein: CASSRTGYNEQFF. The CDR3 region has the DNA TGTGCCAGTAGCAGGACAGGGTACAATGAGCAGTTCTTC.

This clone was seen only once. V gene TRBV7-9 combines with J gene TRBJ1-1, with a weak D call TRBD1 (5 bases). V dropped 5 bases and J dropped 4 bases, with 11 bases sitting between them. Germline assignment: CDR1 SEHNR and CDR2 FQNEAQ (reference sequence). CDR3 length: 13 amino acids. The CDR3 loop reads CASSAGLGTEAFF. The CDR3 region has the DNA TGTGCCAGCAGCGCGGGACTTGGCACTGAAGCTTTCTTT.

The chain links TRBV6-6 to TRBJ1-1; 9 nucleotides align to TRBD1. J was trimmed by 4 bases and V by 4 bases; bases with no gene match: 4. The CDR3 has 14 amino acids. Germline CDR1 is MNHNY and CDR2 is SVGAGI (reference sequence). Written as DNA, the CDR3 is TGTGCCAGCAGTTTAACGACAGGGGGCACTGAAGCTTTCTTT. This codes for CASSLTTGGTEAFF.

The rearrangement links TRBV7-2 to TRBJ2-1; the match to TRBD2 covers 9 bases. Trimming cost V 7 bases and J 5 bases; bases outside gene matches: 12. This CDR3 spans 16 amino acids. Germline V gene sequence: CDR1 SGHTA, CDR2 FQGNSA. The CDR3 spells CASTLLLRGGNNEQFF. Here the CDR3 DNA reads TGTGCCAGCACCTTGCTCTTGCGGGGGGGAAACAATGAGCAGTTCTTC.

The sample holds a few counts of this clone. Other DNA sequences in the sample encode the same CDR3. The rearrangement joins TRBV19 to TRBJ1-1; TRBD1 agrees at 8 bases. The junction had 1 base not matched to a gene; V was cut back by 3 bases and J by 1 base. This CDR3 spans 14 amino acids. Germline-derived CDR1 and CDR2 are LNHDA and SQIVND (reference sequence). The DNA of the CDR3 is TGTGCCAGTAGTATTGGACAGGGGAACACTGAAGCTTTCTTT. Residues: CASSIGQGNTEAFF.

The chain is built from TRBV5-1 and TRBJ2-5, with D possibly being TRBD2 (6 bases). Deletions cut 3 bases from V and 4 bases from J, with 19 bases between. The CDR3 is made up of 16 amino acids. Germline V lookup: CDR1 SGHRS, CDR2 YFSETQ. The CDR3 DNA reads as TGCGCCAGCAGCTCGCGGGGACCCCCCGCGGGAGAGACCCAGTACTTC. Protein product: CASSSRGPPAGETQYF.

This chain uses TRBV7-9 with TRBJ2-7; TRBD2 matches at 7 bases. The CDR3 extends over 13 amino acids. Germline V gives CDR1 SEHNR, CDR2 FQNEAQ (reference sequence). Trimming at V came to 5 bases and at J to 2 bases, leaving 3 bases not matched to a gene. The CDR3 sequence is CASSTGTTYEQYF. The CDR3 DNA is TGTGCCAGCAGCACCGGGACTACCTACGAGCAGTACTTC.

This sequence joins TRBV6-1 and TRBJ1-5; TRBD1 matches 7 bases. The CDR3 sequence is 15 residues long. V lost 2 bases and J lost 4; bases outside the gene matches: 5. The germline gives CDR1 MNHNS, CDR2 SASEGT. The CDR3 loop is CASSETGVRNQPQHF. The CDR3 DNA reads TGTGCCAGCAGTGAAACAGGGGTACGGAATCAGCCCCAGCATTTT.

This rearrangement joins TRBV5-6 to TRBJ2-2, with 7 nucleotides matching TRBD1. In germline, CDR1 is SGHDT, CDR2 YYEEEE. Trimming removed 4 bases from V and 4 bases from J; junction bases left unmatched: 7. The CDR3 totals 15 residues. The CDR3 loop reads CASSIQGVGTGELFF. The CDR3 DNA follows: TGTGCCAGCAGCATCCAGGGGGTCGGCACCGGGGAGCTGTTTTTT.

The gene calls are TRBV10-3 and TRBJ2-7; 14 bases map to TRBD2. From germline, CDR1 is ENHRY and CDR2 SYGVKD. The CDR3 has 15 residues. The J segment lost 6 bases and the V segment lost 6 bases, leaving 7 bases of the junction unmatched. The CDR3 spells CAIRAGTSGGGEQYF. In nucleotides, the CDR3 is TGTGCCATCAGAGCCGGGACTAGCGGGGGAGGCGAGCAGTACTTC.

The rearrangement uses TRBV11-2 and TRBJ2-7, with 10 nucleotides matching TRBD1. The V gene end was trimmed by 2 bases and the J gene end by 5 bases; junction bases not matched to a gene: 6. The CDR3 contains 15 residues. Germline lookup yields CDR1 SGHAT and CDR2 FQNNGV. The CDR3 sequence is CASSLRQGAGDEQYF. CDR3 nucleotide sequence: TGTGCCAGCAGCTTACGACAGGGGGCTGGGGACGAGCAGTACTTC.

The chain uses TRBV4-1 and TRBJ1-2; TRBD1 is a possible D gene (6 bases). Germline V gene lookup returns CDR1 MGHRA and CDR2 YSYEKL. The CDR3 contains 15 residues. Between the trimmed V and J ends, which lost 5 bases and 2 bases, there was a span of 15 bases. The CDR3 here is CASSSTGTFNYGYTF. CDR3 nucleotides: TGCGCCAGCAGCTCCACCGGGACATTCAACTATGGCTACACCTTC.

The CDR3 nucleotides read TGTGCCAGCAGTTTAAGCGGGAAAGCCTACGAGCAGTACTTC. Its protein product is CASSLSGKAYEQYF. The gene calls are TRBV27 and TRBJ2-7; TRBD2 agrees at 7 bases. Per the germline V gene, CDR1 is MNHEY and CDR2 is SMNVEV (reference sequence). The CDR3 is 14 amino acids. The trim removed 2 bases at V and 2 bases at J, leaving 3 bases unmatched.

The V call is TRBV12-5, the J call TRBJ2-3; D is unresolved. V lost 4 bases, J lost 1 base, and 9 bases lay in between. Germline V lookup: CDR1 LGHNT, CDR2 FRNRAP. The CDR3 extends over 14 amino acids. The DNA for the CDR3 is TGTGCTAGTGGTTATGCCGAGTGCACAGATACGCAGTATTTT. Amino acid sequence: CASGYAECTDTQYF.

This clone occurred a few times. V usage is TRBV6-5 and J usage is TRBJ1-4; D not certain. Germline values: CDR1 MNHEY, CDR2 SVGAGI. The CDR3 contains 13 residues. Trimming pared 8 bases from V and 7 bases from J, leaving 14 bases between. The CDR3 DNA follows: TGTGCCAGCCAGAAGGCTTGGGGTGAAAAACTGTTTTTT. Amino acids: CASQKAWGEKLFF.